Listed below are T cell receptor beta chains from one sample, sequenced in a study of control samples from healthy donors and cancer patients. Clones were read by immunoSEQ multiplex PCR, and TCRdb kept only the in-frame ones, dropping some. The data hold 100,000 to 150,000 clones, with less than 95% observed a single time. Specimen: blood. The receptors here all came from a young man in good health. CDR3s leave out the opening cysteine and the closing phenylalanine or tryptophan.

CDR3 protein	V gene	J gene	CDR3 length
ASSEPGQGTDTQY	TRBV6-1	TRBJ2-3	13
ASRDSATNEKLF	TRBV6-5	TRBJ1-4	12
ASSPDGSTPYEQY	TRBV13	TRBJ2-7	13
ASSVVGDRTLQNSPLH	TRBV9	TRBJ1-6	16
ASSLGGEVGSYEQY	TRBV5-1	TRBJ2-7	14
ASSRSGIDNEQF	TRBV3-1/TRBV3-2	TRBJ2-1	12
ASSLASGIKELF	TRBV5-1	TRBJ1-4	12
ASSYRPGPRGINTEAF	TRBV6-2/TRBV6-3	TRBJ1-1	16
ASLWGGSNEQY	TRBV5-5	TRBJ2-7	11
AWSRPAQGRKLF	TRBV30	TRBJ1-4	12
ASSPYSDRNTEAF	TRBV7-9	TRBJ1-1	13
ASSPLRRVYSSSYNSPLH	TRBV6-2/TRBV6-3	TRBJ1-6	18
ASSPGRNFYGYT	TRBV5-6	TRBJ1-2	12
ASSLSGGPENTEAF	TRBV7-3	TRBJ1-1	14
ASSPLGQGEETQY	TRBV5-1	TRBJ2-5	13
ASSLAPGREQY	TRBV11-3	TRBJ2-7	11
ASSLDGRTGGRRGYGYT	TRBV11-2	TRBJ1-2	17
ASSPSGGASDTQY	TRBV18	TRBJ2-3	13
ASSPGQGTGELF	TRBV5-4	TRBJ2-2	12
ASSLVTGQETQY	TRBV5-4	TRBJ2-5	12
ASSQGGVRGKTQY	TRBV4-1	TRBJ2-5	13
ASSSYYEQY	TRBV6-6	TRBJ2-7	9
ASTAASTLQETQY	TRBV6-6	TRBJ2-5	13
ASSIKGSGGAEQY	TRBV19	TRBJ2-7	13
ASSESSYNSPLH	TRBV19	TRBJ1-6	12
ASRRTGGYEQY	TRBV2	TRBJ2-7	11
ASSENTEAF	TRBV5-1	TRBJ1-1	9
ASSLNNQPQH	TRBV19	TRBJ1-5	10
ASSPAGTGIYGYT	TRBV19	TRBJ1-2	13
ASSTTPGGDYGYT	TRBV5-5	TRBJ1-2	13
ASSSSGTSGRDEQF	TRBV5-5	TRBJ2-1	14
AWSLYTDTQY	TRBV30	TRBJ2-3	10
ASSPFGDGYT	TRBV5-4	TRBJ1-2	10
ASSASSSPETQY	TRBV7-9	TRBJ2-5	12
ASSFRVNQPQH	TRBV12-3/TRBV12-4	TRBJ1-5	11
ASSLDYGYT	TRBV5-4	TRBJ1-2	9
ASSFRGAETQY	TRBV27	TRBJ2-5	11
ASSQVWALAGGNEQY	TRBV3-1/TRBV3-2	TRBJ2-7	15
ASSAQPNTEAF	TRBV2	TRBJ1-1	11
ASSLQTGTDTQY	TRBV7-2	TRBJ2-3	12
ASSFGGRGYT	TRBV12-3/TRBV12-4	TRBJ1-2	10
ASGLVGSRVPEQF	TRBV12-5	TRBJ2-1	13
ASSYTLGNTEAF	TRBV5-1	TRBJ1-1	12
ASSYVSTGELF	TRBV6-5	TRBJ2-2	11
ASTRGLAGNNEQF	TRBV6-5	TRBJ2-1	13
ASSLEGRANTEAF	TRBV5-1	TRBJ1-1	13
ASSPGAGVRYEQY	TRBV9	TRBJ2-7	13
ASSKRPQGNEKLF	TRBV21-1	TRBJ1-4	13
ASSLGWQAQGGYT	TRBV7-9	TRBJ1-2	13
ASSWTGGSPDTQY	TRBV7-3	TRBJ2-3	13
ASSYAGRGDTEAF	TRBV6-6	TRBJ1-1	13
ARNGSGDQPQH	TRBV12-3/TRBV12-4	TRBJ1-5	11
AWKGENNSPLH	TRBV30	TRBJ1-6	11
ASSLGEGFETQY	TRBV11-2	TRBJ2-5	12
ASSPGGGGNQPQH	TRBV18	TRBJ1-5	13
ASTTLDREGYT	TRBV5-4	TRBJ1-2	11
ASSLAGSAETQY	TRBV5-1	TRBJ2-5	12
ASSEALWRRGRSYEQY	TRBV2	TRBJ2-7	16
SVVNPQGTYEQY	TRBV29-1	TRBJ2-7	12